The entry below gives a single T cell receptor beta chain sequence along with its context. What it binds is not known. The protocol was immunoSEQ multiplex PCR, while the TCRdb copy is restricted to in-frame clones and leaves out a portion. The sample shows 20,000 to 25,000 clones, 70% of them seen only once. This record belongs to a study of STAT5B mutations in CD4+ large granular lymphocyte leukemia. After removal of 6 bases from V and 0 bases from J, the junction contained 6 bases not matched to a gene. CDR3 length: 16 residues. Germline CDR1 LNHNV, CDR2 YYDKDF (reference sequence). Broader study findings: Top patient clones used TRBV06 genes more often: 8/27 versus 2/35 in controls. The CD4+ versus CD8+ T-LGLL clonality difference may reflect limited sample size.

This TCR was sampled from a human donor in good health. Sequenced material: CD4+ T cells from blood buffy coats. The gene calls are TRBV15 and TRBJ2-2, with 8 nucleotides matching TRBD2. CDR3 bases: TGTGCCACCAGTCCACCGGGGGGGGCGAACACCGGGGAGCTGTTTTTT. Translated: CATSPPGGANTGELFF.